The clone carrying this T cell receptor (beta chain) was seen more than once but under ten times. V was cut by 1 base and J by 4 bases, with 23 bases left in between. Germline V lookup: CDR1 LNHDA, CDR2 SQIVND (reference sequence). This CDR3 comprises 18 residues. The data belong to a study of T cell responses to AZD1222 COVID-19 vaccine. Sequencing was performed with immunoSEQ multiplex PCR; in TCRdb, only in-frame clones are kept and a portion is missing. The table includes 150,000 to 200,000 clones, 90% to 95% detected once. This receptor was taken from an adult who received the AZD1222 COVID-19 vaccine. This specimen consisted of peripheral blood, obtained 28 days after the second AZD1222 dose. The genes are TRBV19 and TRBJ2-7; maybe TRBD1 (5 bases). The CDR3 bases are TGTGCCAGTAGTATAGGCCCCCCCGGCAGCCCTAGGGGTTACGAGCAGTACTTC. It translates to CASSIGPPGSPRGYEQYF.